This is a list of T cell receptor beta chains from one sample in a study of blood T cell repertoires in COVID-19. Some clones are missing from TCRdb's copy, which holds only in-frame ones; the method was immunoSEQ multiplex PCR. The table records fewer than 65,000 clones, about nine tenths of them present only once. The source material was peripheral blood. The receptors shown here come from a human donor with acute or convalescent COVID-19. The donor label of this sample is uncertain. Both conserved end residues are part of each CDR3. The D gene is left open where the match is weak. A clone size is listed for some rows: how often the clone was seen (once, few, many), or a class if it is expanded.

CDR3nt: TGTGCCAGCAGCTTGGACAGGGCCACTGAAGCTTTCTTT
CDR3aa: CASSLDRATEAFF
v_gene: TRBV5-4
abundance: .
j_gene: TRBJ1-1
d_gene: .

CDR3nt: TGCGCCAGCAGCGCGGACAGGGGTGGTAATTCACCCCTCCACTTT
CDR3aa: CASSADRGGNSPLHF
v_gene: TRBV5-1
abundance: .
j_gene: TRBJ1-6
d_gene: TRBD1

CDR3nt: TGTGCCAGCAGCCCGCGTTGGGAGGTGGGCTCCTACAATGAGCAGTTCTTC
CDR3aa: CASSPRWEVGSYNEQFF
v_gene: TRBV3-1/TRBV3-2
abundance: .
j_gene: TRBJ2-1
d_gene: .

CDR3nt: TGTGCCAGTAGTACGGGACAGGCCGGCTTAGGCACAGATACGCAGTATTTT
CDR3aa: CASSTGQAGLGTDTQYF
v_gene: TRBV19
abundance: .
j_gene: TRBJ2-3
d_gene: TRBD1

CDR3nt: TGTGCCAGCAGCGCCGGGACAGGGGGCACAGATACGCAGTATTTT
CDR3aa: CASSAGTGGTDTQYF
v_gene: TRBV11-3
abundance: .
j_gene: TRBJ2-3
d_gene: TRBD1

CDR3nt: TGTGCCAGCAGCCAAGTCACAGGGCAAAATGAAAAACTGTTTTTT
CDR3aa: CASSQVTGQNEKLFF
v_gene: TRBV3-1/TRBV3-2
abundance: .
j_gene: TRBJ1-4
d_gene: .

CDR3nt: TGTGCCAGCAGCTCAACAGGGGCCCTTGACAATGAGCAGTTCTTC
CDR3aa: CASSSTGALDNEQFF
v_gene: TRBV7-8
abundance: .
j_gene: TRBJ2-1
d_gene: TRBD1

CDR3nt: TGCGCCAGCAGCTTTATAGACAGAGACACCGGGGAGCTGTTTTTT
CDR3aa: CASSFIDRDTGELFF
v_gene: TRBV5-1
abundance: .
j_gene: TRBJ2-2
d_gene: .

CDR3nt: TGTGCCAGCAGCTTAGCAGGGCAGGGGGGCTACGAGCAGTACTTC
CDR3aa: CASSLAGQGGYEQYF
v_gene: TRBV11-2
abundance: .
j_gene: TRBJ2-7
d_gene: .

CDR3nt: TGTGCCAGCAGTGAAGATTTCGGACAGGGTGTCGCACCCCTCCACTTT
CDR3aa: CASSEDFGQGVAPLHF
v_gene: TRBV2
abundance: .
j_gene: TRBJ1-6
d_gene: TRBD1

CDR3nt: TGTGCCAGCTCACCAGCGACAGGGACGAACACCGGGGAGCTGTTTTTT
CDR3aa: CASSPATGTNTGELFF
v_gene: TRBV18
abundance: .
j_gene: TRBJ2-2
d_gene: TRBD1

CDR3nt: TGTGCCAGCAGCCAAAGGGACAAAACCTACGAGCAGTACTTC
CDR3aa: CASSQRDKTYEQYF
v_gene: TRBV3-1/TRBV3-2
abundance: .
j_gene: TRBJ2-7
d_gene: .

CDR3nt: TGTGCCAGCAGCTTGGATGGACAAGGCTTAGAGACCCAGTACTTC
CDR3aa: CASSLDGQGLETQYF
v_gene: TRBV5-5
abundance: .
j_gene: TRBJ2-5
d_gene: .

CDR3nt: TGCGCCAGCAGCTTGGAACAGGTCTCCTACGAGCAGTACTTC
CDR3aa: CASSLEQVSYEQYF
v_gene: TRBV5-1
abundance: .
j_gene: TRBJ2-7
d_gene: .

CDR3nt: TGTGCCAGCAGTTCCCCGACAGGGGCGGAGAACACCGGGGAGCTGTTTTTT
CDR3aa: CASSSPTGAENTGELFF
v_gene: TRBV27
abundance: .
j_gene: TRBJ2-2
d_gene: TRBD1

CDR3nt: TGTGCCAGCAGTACCGGACAGGGCAATCAGCCCCAGCATTTT
CDR3aa: CASSTGQGNQPQHF
v_gene: TRBV6-6
abundance: .
j_gene: TRBJ1-5
d_gene: TRBD1

CDR3nt: TGTGCCAGCAGTTTTACAGGGGCTGGGGCAGATACGCAGTATTTT
CDR3aa: CASSFTGAGADTQYF
v_gene: TRBV27
abundance: .
j_gene: TRBJ2-3
d_gene: TRBD1

CDR3nt: TGCGCCAGCAGCTTGGTCGGGAGCCTAGGGGATGAGCAGTTCTTC
CDR3aa: CASSLVGSLGDEQFF
v_gene: TRBV5-1
abundance: .
j_gene: TRBJ2-1
d_gene: .

CDR3nt: TGTGCCAGCAGTTTGAAAGATAGGACAGGTATTCATGGCTACACCTTC
CDR3aa: CASSLKDRTGIHGYTF
v_gene: TRBV28
abundance: once
j_gene: TRBJ1-2
d_gene: TRBD1